This TCR beta chain was captured by sequencing in a study of shared clonotypes between healthy human individuals. Study background: The study used three CD4 naive, three CD4 memory, two CD8 naive and one CD8 memory plate per donor. Whole-study findings and limits: What naive subsets generally showed was a larger estimated richness than memory subsets showed. Clonotype sharing levels among donors were expected to vary with sequencing depth.

Comment on this clone: What it binds is not known.

The V gene's germline CDR1 is MNHEY and CDR2 SVGAGI. The ends were cut back, 4 bases at V and 8 bases at J, with 15 bases in the middle. This CDR3 comprises 14 residues. In the naive CD8 group, cells lacked CD45RO and were positively selected for CCR7, so terminally differentiated effector memory CD45RA+ cells were left out. Sequenced by immunoSEQ multiplex PCR; TCRdb stores in-frame clones only, minus some. Of 660,000 or so clones in the sample, 96% were seen once. This chain uses TRBV6-5 with TRBJ2-1, with a possible D match to TRBD1 (6 bases). Sequencing was carried out using naive CD8+ T cells sorted from blood. The TCR originated in a woman in her twenties or thirties in good health. CDR3: CASSSGHRPDEQFF. The CDR3 region has the DNA TGTGCCAGCAGTTCGGGACATCGGCCCGATGAGCAGTTCTTC.